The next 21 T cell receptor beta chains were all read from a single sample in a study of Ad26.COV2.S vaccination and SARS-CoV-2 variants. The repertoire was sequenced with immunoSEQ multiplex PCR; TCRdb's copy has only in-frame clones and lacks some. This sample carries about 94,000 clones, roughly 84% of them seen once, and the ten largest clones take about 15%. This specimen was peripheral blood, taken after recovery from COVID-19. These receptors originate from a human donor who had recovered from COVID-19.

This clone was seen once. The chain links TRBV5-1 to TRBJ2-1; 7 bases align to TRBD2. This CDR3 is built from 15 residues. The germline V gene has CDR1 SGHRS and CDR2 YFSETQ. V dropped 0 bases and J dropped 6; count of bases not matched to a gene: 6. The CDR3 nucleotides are TGCGCCAGCAGCTTGGTCGGAGGGAGGGTCAATGAGCAGTTCTTC. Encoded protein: CASSLVGGRVNEQFF.

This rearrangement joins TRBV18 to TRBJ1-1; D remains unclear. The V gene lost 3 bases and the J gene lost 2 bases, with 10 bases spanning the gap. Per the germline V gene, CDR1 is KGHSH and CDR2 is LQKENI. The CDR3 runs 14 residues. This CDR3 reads CASSPPRANTEAFF. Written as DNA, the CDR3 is TGTGCCAGCTCACCCCCTAGGGCAAACACTGAAGCTTTCTTT. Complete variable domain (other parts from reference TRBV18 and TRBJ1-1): NAGVMQNPRHLVRRRGQEARLRCSPMKGHSHVYWYRQLPEEGLKFMVYLQKENIIDESGMPKERFSAEFPKEGPSILRIQQVVRGDSAAYFCASSPPRANTEAFFGQGTRLTVV.

CDR3 residues: CASSPQWGETQYF. The CDR3 bases are TGTGCCAGCAGTCCACAGTGGGGGGAGACCCAGTACTTC. The rearrangement uses TRBV12-3 or TRBV12-4 and TRBJ2-5, with D perhaps being TRBD1 or TRBD2 (5 bases each). V lost 5 bases and J 5 bases, leaving 12 bases between the germline ends. The CDR3 has 13 amino acids.

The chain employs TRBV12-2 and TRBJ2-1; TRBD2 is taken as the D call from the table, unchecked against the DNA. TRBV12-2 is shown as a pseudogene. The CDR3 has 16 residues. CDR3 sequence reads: CASRRDSRYSYNEQFF. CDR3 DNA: TGTGCAAGTCGGCGGGACTCTAGATACTCCTACAATGAGCAGTTCTTC.

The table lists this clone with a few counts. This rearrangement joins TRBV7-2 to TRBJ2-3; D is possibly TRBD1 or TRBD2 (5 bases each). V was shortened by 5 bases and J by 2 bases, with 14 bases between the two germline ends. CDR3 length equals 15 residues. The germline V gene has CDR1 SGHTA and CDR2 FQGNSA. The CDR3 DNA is TGTGCCAGCAGCCCGGTTGGGGGAACCACAGATACGCAGTATTTT. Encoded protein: CASSPVGGTTDTQYF.

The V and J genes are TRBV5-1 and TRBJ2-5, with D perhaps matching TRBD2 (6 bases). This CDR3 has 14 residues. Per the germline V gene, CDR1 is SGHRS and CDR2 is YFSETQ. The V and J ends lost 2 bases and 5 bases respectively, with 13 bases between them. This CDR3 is CASSFVAVGETQYF. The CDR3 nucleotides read TGCGCCAGCAGCTTCGTAGCGGTGGGGGAGACCCAGTACTTC.

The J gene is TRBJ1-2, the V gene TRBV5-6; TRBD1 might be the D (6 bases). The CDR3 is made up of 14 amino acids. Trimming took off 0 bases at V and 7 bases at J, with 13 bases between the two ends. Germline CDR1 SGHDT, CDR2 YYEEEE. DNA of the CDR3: TGTGCCAGCAGCTTGGCCAGGGGCCTCCTTGGCTACACCTTC. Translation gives CASSLARGLLGYTF. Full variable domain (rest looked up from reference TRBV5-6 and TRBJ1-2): DAGVTQSPTHLIKTRGQQVTLRCSPKSGHDTVSWYQQALGQGPQFIFQYYEEEERQRGNFPDRFSGHQFPNYSSELNVNALLLGDSALYLCASSLARGLLGYTFGSGTRLTVV.

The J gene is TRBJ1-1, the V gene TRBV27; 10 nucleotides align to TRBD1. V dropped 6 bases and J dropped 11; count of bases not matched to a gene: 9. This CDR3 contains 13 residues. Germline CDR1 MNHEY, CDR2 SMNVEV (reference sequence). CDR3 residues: CASRQTGGAVAFF. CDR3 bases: TGTGCCAGCAGGCAGACAGGGGGCGCAGTCGCTTTCTTT.

CDR3 DNA sequence: TGCAGTGCCGGGACAAATGAGCAGTTCTTC. It specifies CSAGTNEQFF. This sequence joins TRBV20-1 and TRBJ2-1; D is possibly TRBD1 (6 bases). CDR1 is DFQATT, CDR2 SNEGSKA, per germline (reference sequence). Deletions cut 6 bases from V and 7 bases from J, with 7 bases between. This CDR3 is built from 10 residues.

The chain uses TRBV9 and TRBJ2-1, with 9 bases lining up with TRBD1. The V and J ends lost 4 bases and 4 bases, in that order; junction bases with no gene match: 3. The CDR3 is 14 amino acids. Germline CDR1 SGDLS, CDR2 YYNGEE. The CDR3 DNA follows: TGTGCCAGCAGCTTCGGGACAGGGTACAATGAGCAGTTCTTC. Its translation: CASSFGTGYNEQFF.

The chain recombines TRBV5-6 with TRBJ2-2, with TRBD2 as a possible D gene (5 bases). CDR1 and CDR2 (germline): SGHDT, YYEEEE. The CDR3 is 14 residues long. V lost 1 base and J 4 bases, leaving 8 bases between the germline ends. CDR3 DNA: TGTGCCAGCAGCTTGTTTGGAGGCACCGGGGAGCTGTTTTTT. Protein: CASSLFGGTGELFF.

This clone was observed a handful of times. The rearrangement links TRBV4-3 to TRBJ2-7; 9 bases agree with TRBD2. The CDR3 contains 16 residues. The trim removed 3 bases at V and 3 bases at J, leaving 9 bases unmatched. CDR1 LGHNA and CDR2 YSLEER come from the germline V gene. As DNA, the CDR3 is TGCGCCAGCAGCCAGGCGTGGGCGGGAGGGATCTACGAGCAGTACTTC. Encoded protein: CASSQAWAGGIYEQYF.

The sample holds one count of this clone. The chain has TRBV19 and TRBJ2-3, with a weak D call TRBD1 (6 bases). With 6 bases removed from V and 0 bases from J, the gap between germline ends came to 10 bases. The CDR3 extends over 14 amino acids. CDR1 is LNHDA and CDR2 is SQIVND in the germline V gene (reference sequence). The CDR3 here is CASSRQGSTDTQYF. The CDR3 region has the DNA TGTGCCAGTAGCCGCCAGGGGAGCACAGATACGCAGTATTTT.

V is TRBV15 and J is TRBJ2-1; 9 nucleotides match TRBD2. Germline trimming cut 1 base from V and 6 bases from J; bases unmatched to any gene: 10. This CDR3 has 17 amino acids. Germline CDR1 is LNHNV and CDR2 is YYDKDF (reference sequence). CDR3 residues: CATSRGGGRLAVNEQFF. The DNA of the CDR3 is TGTGCCACCAGCAGAGGGGGCGGGAGACTAGCGGTCAATGAGCAGTTCTTC.

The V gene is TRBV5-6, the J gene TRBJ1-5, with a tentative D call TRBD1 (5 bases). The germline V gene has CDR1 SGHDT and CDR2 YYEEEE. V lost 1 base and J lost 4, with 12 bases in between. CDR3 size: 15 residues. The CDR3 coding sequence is TGTGCCAGCAGCTTGCGGAGGACAAATAATCAGCCCCAGCATTTT. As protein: CASSLRRTNNQPQHF.

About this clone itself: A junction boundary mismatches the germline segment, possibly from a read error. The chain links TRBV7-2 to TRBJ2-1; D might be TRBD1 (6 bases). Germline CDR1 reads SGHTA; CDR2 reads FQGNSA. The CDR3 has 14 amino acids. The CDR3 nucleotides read TGTGCCAGCTGCTTGGACAGTAGTTACAATGAGCAGTTCTTC. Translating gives CASCLDSSYNEQFF. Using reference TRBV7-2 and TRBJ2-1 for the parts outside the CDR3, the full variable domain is GAGVSQSPSNKVTEKGKDVELRCDPISGHTALYWYRQSLGQGLEFLIYFQGNSAPDKSGLPSDRFSAERTGGSVSTLTIQRTQQEDSAVYLCASCLDSSYNEQFFGPGTRLTVL.

CDR3 sequence: CASSPGGGRTSGLAGELFF. The DNA of the CDR3 is TGTGCCAGCAGCCCCGGGGGGGGGCGTACTAGCGGGCTCGCCGGGGAGCTGTTTTTT. The rearrangement uses TRBV7-3 and TRBJ2-2, with 9 nucleotides matching TRBD2. This CDR3 contains 19 residues. CDR1 is SGHTA and CDR2 is FQGTGA in the germline V gene. V was pared by 5 bases and J by 6 bases, with 19 bases of the junction left unmatched.

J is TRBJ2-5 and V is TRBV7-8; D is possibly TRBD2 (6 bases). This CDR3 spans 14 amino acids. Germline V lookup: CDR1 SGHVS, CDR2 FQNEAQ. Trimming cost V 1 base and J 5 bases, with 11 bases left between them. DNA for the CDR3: TGTGCCAGCAGCTTAGGGAGGGTCCGGGAGACCCAGTACTTC. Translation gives CASSLGRVRETQYF.

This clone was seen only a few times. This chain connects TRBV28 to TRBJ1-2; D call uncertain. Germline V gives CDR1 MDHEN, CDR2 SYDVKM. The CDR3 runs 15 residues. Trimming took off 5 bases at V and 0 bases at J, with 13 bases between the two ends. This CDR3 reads CASSRWDSSNYGYTF. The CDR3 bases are TGTGCCAGCAGTCGGTGGGATTCCTCTAACTATGGCTACACCTTC.

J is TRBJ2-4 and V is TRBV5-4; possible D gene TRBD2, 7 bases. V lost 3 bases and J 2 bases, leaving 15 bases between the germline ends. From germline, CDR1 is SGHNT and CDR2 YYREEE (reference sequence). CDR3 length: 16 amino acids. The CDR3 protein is CASSWGGRLTKNIQYF. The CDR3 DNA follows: TGTGCCAGCAGCTGGGGGGGCAGGTTGACCAAAAACATTCAGTACTTC.

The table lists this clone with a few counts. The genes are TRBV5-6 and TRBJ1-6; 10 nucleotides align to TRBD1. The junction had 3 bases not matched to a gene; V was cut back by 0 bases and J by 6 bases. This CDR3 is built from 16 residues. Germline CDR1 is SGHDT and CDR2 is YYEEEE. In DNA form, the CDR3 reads TGTGCCAGCAGCTTGGCAGGGACAGGGGTTAATTCACCCCTCCACTTT. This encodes CASSLAGTGVNSPLHF.